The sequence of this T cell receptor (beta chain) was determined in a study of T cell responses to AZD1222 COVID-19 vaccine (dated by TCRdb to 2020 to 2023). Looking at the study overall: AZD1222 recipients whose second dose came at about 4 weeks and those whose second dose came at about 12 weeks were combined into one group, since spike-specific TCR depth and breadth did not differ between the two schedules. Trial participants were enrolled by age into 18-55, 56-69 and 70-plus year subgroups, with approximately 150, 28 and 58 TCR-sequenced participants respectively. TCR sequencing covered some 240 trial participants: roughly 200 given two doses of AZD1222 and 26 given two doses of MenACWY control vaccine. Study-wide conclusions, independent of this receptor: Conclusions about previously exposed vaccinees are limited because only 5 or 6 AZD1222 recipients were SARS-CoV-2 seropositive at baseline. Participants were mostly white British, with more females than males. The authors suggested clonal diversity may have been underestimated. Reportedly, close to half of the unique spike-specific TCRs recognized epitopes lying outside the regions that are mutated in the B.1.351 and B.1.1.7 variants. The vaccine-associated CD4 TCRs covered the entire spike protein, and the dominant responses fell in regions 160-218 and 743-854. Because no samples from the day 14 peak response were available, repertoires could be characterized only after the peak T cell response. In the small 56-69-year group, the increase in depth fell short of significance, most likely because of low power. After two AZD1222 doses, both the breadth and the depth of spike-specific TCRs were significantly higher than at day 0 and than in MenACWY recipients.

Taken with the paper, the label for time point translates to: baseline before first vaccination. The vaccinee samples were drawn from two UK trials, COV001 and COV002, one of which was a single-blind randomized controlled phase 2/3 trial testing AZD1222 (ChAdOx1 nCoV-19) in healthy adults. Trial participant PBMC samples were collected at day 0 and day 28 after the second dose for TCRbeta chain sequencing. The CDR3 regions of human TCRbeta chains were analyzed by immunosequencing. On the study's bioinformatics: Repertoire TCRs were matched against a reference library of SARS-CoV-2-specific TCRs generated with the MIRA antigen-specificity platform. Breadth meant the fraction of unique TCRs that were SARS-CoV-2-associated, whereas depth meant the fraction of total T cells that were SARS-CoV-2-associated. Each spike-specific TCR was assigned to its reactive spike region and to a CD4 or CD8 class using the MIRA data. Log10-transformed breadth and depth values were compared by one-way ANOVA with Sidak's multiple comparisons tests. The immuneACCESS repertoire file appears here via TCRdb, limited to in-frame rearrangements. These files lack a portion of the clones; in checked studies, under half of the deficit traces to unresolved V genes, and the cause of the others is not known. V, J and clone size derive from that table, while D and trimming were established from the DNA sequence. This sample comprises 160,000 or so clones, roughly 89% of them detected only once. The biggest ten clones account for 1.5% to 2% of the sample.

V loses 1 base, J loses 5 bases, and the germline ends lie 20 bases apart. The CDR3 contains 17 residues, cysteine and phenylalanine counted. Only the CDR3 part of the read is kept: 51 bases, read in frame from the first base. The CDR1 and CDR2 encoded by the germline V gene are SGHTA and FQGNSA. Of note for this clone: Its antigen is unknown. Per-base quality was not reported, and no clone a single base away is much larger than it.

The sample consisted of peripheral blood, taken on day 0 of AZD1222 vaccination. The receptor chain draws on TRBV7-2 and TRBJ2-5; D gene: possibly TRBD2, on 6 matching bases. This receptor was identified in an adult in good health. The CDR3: CASSLGAGPNRRETQYF. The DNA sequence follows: TGTGCCAGCAGCTTAGGGGCGGGACCTAACCGCCGGGAGACCCAGTACTTC.